This T cell receptor beta chain was sequenced for a study of cytomegalovirus exposure and HLA in healthy donors. Study summary: A later analysis reported the same platform for the roughly 110 validation repertoires and the approximately 670 first-cohort repertoires.

CDR3 size: 14 residues. Trimming removed 6 bases from V and 5 bases from J; junction bases left unmatched: 6. Germline V gene sequence: CDR1 SNHLY, CDR2 FYNNEI. The method was immunoSEQ multiplex PCR; TCRdb's version includes in-frame clones alone and lacks a portion of them. The repertoire consists of some 310,000 clones, with approximately 88% occurring once and the leading ten covering about 0.96%. Comment on this clone: No antigen is known for it.

Study-wide findings and caveats: Diagnosis of cytomegalovirus status made by the classifier reportedly showed high specificity and sensitivity. The listing of 150 or so TCR beta chains classed them as cytomegalovirus-associated.

Material: PBMCs. J is TRBJ2-3 and V is TRBV2; 9 nucleotides agree with TRBD2. The clonotype was recovered from a young man in good health and CMV-seronegative. CDR3 amino acids: CASRWRGGEDTQYF. The CDR3 bases are TGTGCCAGCAGATGGCGGGGGGGCGAAGATACGCAGTATTTT.